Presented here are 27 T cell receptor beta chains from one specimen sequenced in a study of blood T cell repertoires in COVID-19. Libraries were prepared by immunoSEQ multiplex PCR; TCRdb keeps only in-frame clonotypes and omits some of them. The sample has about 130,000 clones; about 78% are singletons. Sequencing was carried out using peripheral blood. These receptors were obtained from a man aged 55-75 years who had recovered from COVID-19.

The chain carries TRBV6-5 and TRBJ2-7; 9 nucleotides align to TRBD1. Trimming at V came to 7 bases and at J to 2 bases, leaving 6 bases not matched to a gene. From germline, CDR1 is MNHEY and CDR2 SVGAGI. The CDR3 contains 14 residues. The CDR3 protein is CASNLRDRAYEQYF. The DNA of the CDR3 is TGTGCCAGCAACTTGAGGGACAGGGCCTACGAGCAGTACTTC.

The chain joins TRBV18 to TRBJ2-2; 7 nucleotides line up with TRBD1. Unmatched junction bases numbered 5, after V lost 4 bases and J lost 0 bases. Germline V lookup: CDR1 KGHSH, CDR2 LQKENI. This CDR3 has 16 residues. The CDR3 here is CASSLRDSSNTGELFF. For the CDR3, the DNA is TGTGCCAGCTCACTTCGGGACAGTTCGAACACCGGGGAGCTGTTTTTT.

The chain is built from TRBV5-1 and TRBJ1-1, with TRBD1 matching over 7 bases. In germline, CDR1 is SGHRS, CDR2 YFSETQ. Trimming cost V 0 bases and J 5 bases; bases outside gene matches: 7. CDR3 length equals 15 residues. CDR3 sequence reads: CASSLGQGGETEAFF. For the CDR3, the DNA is TGCGCCAGCAGCTTGGGGCAGGGGGGTGAGACTGAAGCTTTCTTT.

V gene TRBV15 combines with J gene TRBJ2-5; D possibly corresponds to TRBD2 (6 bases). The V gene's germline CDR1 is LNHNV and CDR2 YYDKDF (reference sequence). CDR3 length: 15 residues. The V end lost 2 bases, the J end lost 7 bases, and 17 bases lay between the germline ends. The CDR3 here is CATSRNTGVSGTQYF. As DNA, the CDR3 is TGTGCCACCAGCAGAAACACGGGGGTGTCAGGGACCCAGTACTTC.

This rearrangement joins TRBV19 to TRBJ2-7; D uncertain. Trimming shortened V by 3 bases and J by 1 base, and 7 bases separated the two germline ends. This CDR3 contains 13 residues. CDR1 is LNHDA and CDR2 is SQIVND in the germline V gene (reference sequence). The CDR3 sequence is CASSIRHSYEQYF. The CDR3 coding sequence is TGTGCCAGTAGTATCAGACATTCCTACGAGCAGTACTTC.

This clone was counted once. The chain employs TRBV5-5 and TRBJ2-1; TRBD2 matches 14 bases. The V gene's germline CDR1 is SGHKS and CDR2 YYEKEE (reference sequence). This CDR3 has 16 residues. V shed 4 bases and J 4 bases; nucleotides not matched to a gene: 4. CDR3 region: CASSDGTSGRYNEQFF. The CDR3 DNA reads TGTGCCAGCAGCGATGGGACTAGCGGGAGATACAATGAGCAGTTCTTC. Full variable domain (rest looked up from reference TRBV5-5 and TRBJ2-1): DAGVTQSPTHLIKTRGQQVTLRCSPISGHKSVSWYQQVLGQGPQFIFQYYEKEERGRGNFPDRFSARQFPNYSSELNVNALLLGDSALYLCASSDGTSGRYNEQFFGPGTRLTVL.

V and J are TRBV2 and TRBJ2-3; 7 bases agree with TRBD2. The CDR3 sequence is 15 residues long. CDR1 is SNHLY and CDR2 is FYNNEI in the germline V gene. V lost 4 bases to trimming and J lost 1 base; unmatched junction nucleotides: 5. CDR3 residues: CASSAMTSRTDTQYF. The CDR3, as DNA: TGTGCCAGCAGTGCCATGACTAGCCGCACAGATACGCAGTATTTT.

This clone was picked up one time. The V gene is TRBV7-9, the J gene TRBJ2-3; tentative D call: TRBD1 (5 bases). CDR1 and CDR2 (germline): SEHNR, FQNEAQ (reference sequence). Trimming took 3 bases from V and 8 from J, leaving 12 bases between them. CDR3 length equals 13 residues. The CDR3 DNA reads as TGTGCCAGCAGCTTTCCCCTTGGGGCTACGCAGTATTTT. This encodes CASSFPLGATQYF.

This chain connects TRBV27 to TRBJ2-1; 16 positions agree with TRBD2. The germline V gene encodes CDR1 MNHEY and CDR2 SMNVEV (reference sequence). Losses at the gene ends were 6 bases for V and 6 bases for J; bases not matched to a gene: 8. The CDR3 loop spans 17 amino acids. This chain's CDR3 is CASRRPGLAGGGNEQFF. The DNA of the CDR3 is TGTGCCAGCAGACGTCCGGGACTAGCGGGAGGGGGCAATGAGCAGTTCTTC.

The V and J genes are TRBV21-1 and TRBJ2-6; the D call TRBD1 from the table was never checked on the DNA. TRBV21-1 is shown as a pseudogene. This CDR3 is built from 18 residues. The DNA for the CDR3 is TGTGCCAGCAGCAGCACGGGACAGGGGATATACGGGGCCAACGTCCTGACTTTC. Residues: CASSSTGQGIYGANVLTF.

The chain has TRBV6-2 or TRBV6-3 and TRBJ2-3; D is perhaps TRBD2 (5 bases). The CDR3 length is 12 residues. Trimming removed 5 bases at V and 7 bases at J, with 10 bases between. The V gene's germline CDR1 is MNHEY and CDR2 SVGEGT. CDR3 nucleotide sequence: TGTGCCAGCAGTCTAGCCTCTTATACGCAGTATTTT. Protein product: CASSLASYTQYF.

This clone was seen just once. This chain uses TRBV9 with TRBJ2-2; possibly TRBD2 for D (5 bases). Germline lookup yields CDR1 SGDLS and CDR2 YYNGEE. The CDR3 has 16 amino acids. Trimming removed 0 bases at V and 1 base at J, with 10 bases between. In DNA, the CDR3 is TGTGCCAGCAGCGTAGCCCGGGAAGGGAACACCGGGGAGCTGTTTTTT. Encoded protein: CASSVAREGNTGELFF.

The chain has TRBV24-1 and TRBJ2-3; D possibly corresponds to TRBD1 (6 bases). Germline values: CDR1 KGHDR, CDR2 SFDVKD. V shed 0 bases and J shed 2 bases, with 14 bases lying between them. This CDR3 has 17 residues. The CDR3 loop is CATSDLFGTPTTDTQYF. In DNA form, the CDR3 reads TGTGCCACCAGTGATTTGTTTGGGACACCGACCACAGATACGCAGTATTTT.

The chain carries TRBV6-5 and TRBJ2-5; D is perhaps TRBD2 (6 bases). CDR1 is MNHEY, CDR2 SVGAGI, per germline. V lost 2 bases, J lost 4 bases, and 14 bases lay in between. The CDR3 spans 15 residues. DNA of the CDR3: TGTGCCAGCAGTTACCTCCCGGGGGATCGAGAGACCCAGTACTTC. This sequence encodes CASSYLPGDRETQYF.

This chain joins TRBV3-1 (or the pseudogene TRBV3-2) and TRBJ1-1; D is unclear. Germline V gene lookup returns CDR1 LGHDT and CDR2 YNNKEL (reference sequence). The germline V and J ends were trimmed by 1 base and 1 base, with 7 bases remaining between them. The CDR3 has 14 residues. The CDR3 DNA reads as TGTGCCAGCAGCCAAGCCGGTGCGAACACTGAAGCTTTCTTT. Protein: CASSQAGANTEAFF.

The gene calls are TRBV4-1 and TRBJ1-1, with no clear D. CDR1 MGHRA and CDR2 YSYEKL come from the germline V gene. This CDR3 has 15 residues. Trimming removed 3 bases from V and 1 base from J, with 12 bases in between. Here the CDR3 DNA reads TGCGCCAGCAGCCATAGTCAGGCGGGGAACACTGAAGCTTTCTTT. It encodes CASSHSQAGNTEAFF.

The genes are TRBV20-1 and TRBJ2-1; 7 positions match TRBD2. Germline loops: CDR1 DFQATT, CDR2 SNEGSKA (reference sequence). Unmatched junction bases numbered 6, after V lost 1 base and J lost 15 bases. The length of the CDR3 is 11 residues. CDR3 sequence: CSARGGDYWFF. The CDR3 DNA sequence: TGCAGTGCTAGAGGAGGGGACTATTGGTTCTTC.

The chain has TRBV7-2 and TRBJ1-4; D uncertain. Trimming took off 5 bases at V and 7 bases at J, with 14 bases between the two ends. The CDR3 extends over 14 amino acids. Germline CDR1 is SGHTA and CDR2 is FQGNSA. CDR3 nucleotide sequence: TGTGCCAGCAGCCGCGGATTACTGGGTGAAAAACTGTTTTTT. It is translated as CASSRGLLGEKLFF.

CDR3 amino acids: CASSPSDSGAFF. The DNA for the CDR3 is TGTGCCAGCAGCCCCAGTGACAGTGGAGCTTTCTTT. The V and J genes are TRBV7-9 and TRBJ1-1; perhaps TRBD1 as D (5 bases). V lost 5 bases and J lost 10, with 14 bases in between. The V gene's germline CDR1 is SEHNR and CDR2 FQNEAQ (reference sequence). The CDR3 covers 12 residues.

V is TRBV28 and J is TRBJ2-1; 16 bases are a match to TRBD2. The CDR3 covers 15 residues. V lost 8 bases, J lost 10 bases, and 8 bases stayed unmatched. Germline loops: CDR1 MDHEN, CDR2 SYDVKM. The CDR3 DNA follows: TGTGCCAGCGAAGGGACTAGCGGGAGGGCTTCCGAGCAGTTCTTC. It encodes CASEGTSGRASEQFF.

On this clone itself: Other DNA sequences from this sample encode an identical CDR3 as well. CDR3 amino acids: CASSSSRGGNEQFF. CDR3 nucleotides: TGTGCCAGCAGCTCCTCGAGGGGGGGGAATGAGCAGTTCTTC. The chain recombines TRBV7-2 with TRBJ2-1; weak D call: TRBD2 (7 bases). The CDR3 is 14 residues long. Trimming removed 4 bases from V and 7 bases from J, with 14 bases in between. CDR1 is SGHTA and CDR2 is FQGNSA in the germline V gene.

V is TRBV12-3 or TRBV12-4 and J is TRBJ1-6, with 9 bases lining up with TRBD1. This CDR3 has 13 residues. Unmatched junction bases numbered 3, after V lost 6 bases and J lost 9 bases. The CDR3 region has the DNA TGTGCCAGCAGCACAGGGGGCTTTTCACCCCTCCACTTT. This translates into CASSTGGFSPLHF.

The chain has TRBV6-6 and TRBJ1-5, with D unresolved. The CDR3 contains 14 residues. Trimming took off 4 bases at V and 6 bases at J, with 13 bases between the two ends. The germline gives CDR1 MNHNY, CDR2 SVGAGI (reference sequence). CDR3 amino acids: CASSSWADVQPQHF. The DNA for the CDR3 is TGTGCCAGCAGTTCATGGGCCGATGTTCAGCCCCAGCATTTT.

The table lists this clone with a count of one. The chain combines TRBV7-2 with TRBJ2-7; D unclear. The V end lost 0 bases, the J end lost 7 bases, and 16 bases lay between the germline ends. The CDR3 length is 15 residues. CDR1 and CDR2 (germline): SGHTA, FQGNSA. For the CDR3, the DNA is TGTGCCAGCAGCTTAGCTCCTCTCATCTCGGGTGAGCAGTACTTC. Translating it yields CASSLAPLISGEQYF.

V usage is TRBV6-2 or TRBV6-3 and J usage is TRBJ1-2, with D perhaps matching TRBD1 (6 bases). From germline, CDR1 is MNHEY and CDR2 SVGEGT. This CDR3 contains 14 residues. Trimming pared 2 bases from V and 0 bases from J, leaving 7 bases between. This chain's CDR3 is CASSYDRTNYGYTF. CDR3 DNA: TGTGCCAGCAGTTACGACAGGACTAACTATGGCTACACCTTC.

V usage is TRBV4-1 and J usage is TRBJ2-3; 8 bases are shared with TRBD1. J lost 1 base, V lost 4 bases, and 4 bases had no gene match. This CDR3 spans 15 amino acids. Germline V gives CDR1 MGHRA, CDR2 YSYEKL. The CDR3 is CASSPPGQGTDTQYF. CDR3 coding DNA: TGCGCCAGCAGCCCTCCGGGACAGGGCACAGATACGCAGTATTTT.

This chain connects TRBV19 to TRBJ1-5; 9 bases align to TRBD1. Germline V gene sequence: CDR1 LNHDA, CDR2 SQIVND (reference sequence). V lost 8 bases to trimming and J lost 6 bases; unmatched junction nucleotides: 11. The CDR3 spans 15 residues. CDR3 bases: TGTGCCAGTCACTACGGGACAGGGTTGAGTCAGCCCCAGCATTTT. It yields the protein CASHYGTGLSQPQHF.